Below, 23 T cell receptor beta chains from the same sample are listed, as sequenced in a study of blood T cell repertoires in COVID-19. This table comes from immunoSEQ multiplex PCR, and its TCRdb copy is limited to in-frame clones, with some not included. The sample carries about 400,000 clones, around nine tenths recorded once. The sequenced sample was PBMCs or T cells enriched from blood (not recorded which). The receptors stem from a woman in her twenties or thirties who had recovered from COVID-19.

The chain has TRBV6-5 and TRBJ1-2; the D gene is possibly TRBD1 (5 bases). The length of the CDR3 is 15 residues. Trimming left V 6 bases short and J 8 bases short, with 22 bases between. Looked up from germline, CDR1 is MNHEY and CDR2 is SVGAGI. The CDR3 sequence is CASSQPGEPMGGYTF. CDR3 nucleotides: TGTGCCAGCAGCCAACCGGGGGAGCCTATGGGGGGCTACACCTTC.

The rearrangement links TRBV6-5 to TRBJ1-5; TRBD1 is a possible D gene (5 bases). The CDR3 has 13 residues. Per the germline V gene, CDR1 is MNHEY and CDR2 is SVGAGI. V was trimmed by 6 bases and J by 6 bases, leaving 12 bases between them. CDR3 sequence: CASRDQGVQPQHF. CDR3 sequence (DNA): TGTGCCAGCAGAGATCAGGGCGTTCAGCCCCAGCATTTT.

The chain combines TRBV27 with TRBJ1-2; D possibly corresponds to TRBD1 (6 bases). V was pared by 8 bases and J by 4 bases, with 17 bases between. The CDR3 totals 14 residues. CDR1 is MNHEY, CDR2 SMNVEV, per germline (reference sequence). The DNA of the CDR3 is TGTGCCAGCGCGGGGGGGCAGGGTGGCTATGGCTACACCTTC. Amino acid sequence: CASAGGQGGYGYTF.

The rearrangement uses TRBV7-9 and TRBJ1-2; TRBD1 might be the D (6 bases). CDR1 SEHNR and CDR2 FQNEAQ come from the germline V gene (reference sequence). Trimming removed 5 bases at V and 2 bases at J, with 15 bases between. The CDR3 is made up of 15 amino acids. The CDR3 loop reads CASSIFDRRNYGYTF. The CDR3 nucleotides are TGTGCCAGCAGCATATTCGACAGGCGGAACTATGGCTACACCTTC.

This clone was detected only a few times. V gene TRBV11-3 combines with J gene TRBJ2-1, with D unclear. The germline V gene encodes CDR1 SGHNT and CDR2 YENEEA. The CDR3 covers 15 residues. V was pared by 5 bases and J by 2 bases, with 13 bases between. The CDR3 coding sequence is TGTGCCAGCAGCGCCCGACAAGCCCCCTACAATGAGCAGTTCTTC. Protein product: CASSARQAPYNEQFF.

This sequence joins TRBV12-2 and TRBJ1-3. TRBV12-2 is described as a pseudogene. There are 18 residues in the CDR3. CDR3 bases: TGTGCAAGTCGCTTAGCGAAAAGTCCGGGACTCAAGAGGAACACCATATATTTT. It yields the protein CASRLAKSPGLKRNTIYF.

This chain connects TRBV18 to TRBJ2-1; TRBD2 might be the D (5 bases). Germline CDR1 KGHSH, CDR2 LQKENI. This CDR3 is built from 16 residues. Trimming pared 3 bases from V and 4 bases from J, leaving 16 bases between. The chain's CDR3 is CASSPTVKLEYNEQFF. CDR3 DNA: TGTGCCAGCTCACCGACCGTAAAACTAGAATACAATGAGCAGTTCTTC.

CDR3 in amino acids: CAWGQGQGGNQPQHF. The CDR3 DNA follows: TGTGCCTGGGGACAAGGACAGGGGGGCAATCAGCCCCAGCATTTT. The rearrangement uses TRBV30 and TRBJ1-5; TRBD1 matches at 10 bases. J was trimmed by 2 bases and V by 5 bases; bases with no gene match: 6. From germline, CDR1 is GTSNPN and CDR2 SVGIG (reference sequence). CDR3 size: 15 residues.

In this sample, this clone turned up once. The rearrangement joins TRBV30 to TRBJ1-1; a weak D match, TRBD1 (5 bases). V lost 0 bases, J lost 3 bases, and 11 bases lay in between. Germline V gene data show CDR1 as GTSNPN and CDR2 as SVGIG (reference sequence). This CDR3 has 14 residues. The CDR3 reads CAWSVGREHTEAFF. The CDR3 nucleotides are TGTGCCTGGAGTGTAGGCAGGGAACACACTGAAGCTTTCTTT.

The CDR3: CASILDRGSSYEQYF. The CDR3, as DNA: TGTGCCAGCATCTTGGACAGGGGAAGTAGCTACGAGCAGTACTTC. This chain connects TRBV2 to TRBJ2-7; 9 bases agree with TRBD1. With 7 bases clipped from V and 3 bases from J, the junction kept 10 bases outside the gene matches. The germline CDR1 and CDR2 sequences are SNHLY and FYNNEI. CDR3 size: 15 residues.

The rearrangement joins TRBV28 to TRBJ2-3, with 7 bases matching TRBD1. V dropped 7 bases and J dropped 4; count of bases not matched to a gene: 8. The germline CDR1 and CDR2 sequences are MDHEN and SYDVKM. There are 14 residues in the CDR3. CDR3 residues: CASMRDRAADTQYF. CDR3 coding DNA: TGTGCCAGCATGAGAGACAGGGCGGCAGATACGCAGTATTTT.

V usage is TRBV2 and J usage is TRBJ2-1, with D tentatively TRBD1 (6 bases). CDR3 length equals 14 residues. Germline V CDR1 and CDR2: SNHLY, FYNNEI. Trimming cost V 7 bases and J 3 bases, with 13 bases left between them. DNA of the CDR3: TGTGCCAGCAAACAGGGTAGGGTCTACAATGAGCAGTTCTTC. It yields the protein CASKQGRVYNEQFF.

J is TRBJ2-7 and V is TRBV10-1, with a weak D call TRBD2 (5 bases). Trimming took off 9 bases at V and 6 bases at J, with 21 bases between the two ends. Per the germline V gene, CDR1 is WNHNN and CDR2 is SYGVQD (reference sequence). The CDR3 runs 14 residues. CDR3 sequence: CASFPDRGKGEQYF. DNA for the CDR3: TGCGCCAGTTTTCCCGACCGGGGTAAGGGCGAGCAGTACTTC.

The V and J genes are TRBV12-3 or TRBV12-4 and TRBJ1-1, with 11 nucleotides matching TRBD1. J gave up 11 bases and V 1 base, and 3 bases lay outside the gene matches. The CDR3 consists of 13 residues. This CDR3 is CASSLGRDRGAFF. The CDR3 DNA reads as TGTGCCAGCAGTTTAGGCCGGGACAGGGGGGCTTTCTTT.

CDR3 in DNA: TGTGCCTGGAGGGCGACTAGCGGGGAATCACATAACATTCAGTACTTC. Translation: CAWRATSGESHNIQYF. The V call is TRBV30, the J call TRBJ2-4, with 11 bases lining up with TRBD2. CDR1 and CDR2 (germline): GTSNPN, SVGIG (reference sequence). V lost 3 bases, J lost 7 bases, and 11 bases stayed unmatched. The CDR3 covers 16 residues.

The gene calls are TRBV9 and TRBJ1-5; D possibly corresponds to TRBD1 (5 bases). The CDR3 is 15 residues long. Germline values: CDR1 SGDLS, CDR2 YYNGEE. V dropped 0 bases and J dropped 2 bases, with 9 bases sitting between them. DNA of the CDR3: TGTGCCAGCAGCGTAGGCCCGGGGGGCAATCAGCCCCAGCATTTT. Translating it yields CASSVGPGGNQPQHF.

The chain recombines TRBV7-2 with TRBJ1-1; 8 bases map to TRBD1. J lost 7 bases, V lost 5 bases, and 9 bases had no gene match. This CDR3 comprises 14 residues. Looked up from germline, CDR1 is SGHTA and CDR2 is FQGNSA. The DNA of the CDR3 is TGTGCCAGCAGCCTTAACCGACAGGGGTTTGAAGCTTTCTTT. It translates to CASSLNRQGFEAFF.

The V call is TRBV6-2 or TRBV6-3, the J call TRBJ1-4; the D is unclear. The germline V gene has CDR1 MNHEY and CDR2 SVGEGT. Trimming shortened V by 3 bases and J by 6 bases, and 8 bases separated the two germline ends. The CDR3 consists of 13 residues. The CDR3 region is CASSYGKDEKLFF. In nucleotides, the CDR3 is TGTGCCAGCAGTTATGGCAAAGATGAAAAACTGTTTTTT.

This clone showed up just once. The gene calls are TRBV7-2 and TRBJ2-5, with 7 bases fitting TRBD2. V trimming: 5 bases; J trimming: 2 bases; junction bases outside the gene matches: 14. Germline CDR1 is SGHTA and CDR2 is FQGNSA. The length of the CDR3 is 17 residues. The chain's CDR3 is CASSPRGRLSQQETQYF. The DNA for the CDR3 is TGTGCCAGCAGCCCGCGCGGGAGACTCTCCCAACAAGAGACCCAGTACTTC.

The chain joins TRBV28 to TRBJ2-1; D is perhaps TRBD2 (6 bases). Trimming shortened V by 9 bases and J by 0 bases, and 12 bases separated the two germline ends. The CDR3 extends over 14 amino acids. Per germline, CDR1 MDHEN and CDR2 SYDVKM. CDR3 sequence reads: CASMDGSSYNEQFF. In DNA form, the CDR3 reads TGTGCCAGTATGGACGGGAGCTCCTACAATGAGCAGTTCTTC. Complete variable domain (other parts from reference TRBV28 and TRBJ2-1): DVKVTQSSRYLVKRTGEKVFLECVQDMDHENMFWYRQDPGLGLRLIYFSYDVKMKEKGDIPEGYSVSREKKERFSLILESASTNQTSMYLCASMDGSSYNEQFFGPGTRLTVL.

This chain connects TRBV10-1 to TRBJ2-5; 7 bases are shared with TRBD2. CDR3 length: 13 residues. The ends lost 3 bases at V and 5 bases at J; junction bases unmatched: 3. Germline lookup yields CDR1 WNHNN and CDR2 SYGVQD (reference sequence). As DNA, the CDR3 is TGCGCCAGCAGTGATTCGGGGGGTGAGACCCAGTACTTC. Translated: CASSDSGGETQYF.

The V call is TRBV29-1, the J call TRBJ2-7; 8 bases agree with TRBD2. The CDR3 covers 13 residues. V shed 4 bases and J 1 base; nucleotides not matched to a gene: 3. Germline CDR1 and CDR2: SQVTM and ANQGSEA. The CDR3 reads CSVGGRFSYEQYF. Written as DNA, the CDR3 is TGCAGCGTTGGCGGGAGGTTTTCCTACGAGCAGTACTTC.

This clone has only a few counts. This chain joins TRBV5-1 and TRBJ1-1, with D hard to call. Germline V CDR1 and CDR2: SGHRS, YFSETQ. There are 13 residues in the CDR3. Deletions cut 0 bases from V and 6 bases from J, with 9 bases between. The CDR3, as DNA: TGCGCCAGCAGCTTGGAGGCGGTATCTGAAGCTTTCTTT. Translating it yields CASSLEAVSEAFF.